This T cell receptor beta chain derives from a study of blood T cell repertoires in COVID-19. As for the study in general: Sites across the United States, Italy and Spain contributed samples from acute and convalescent COVID-19. T cells, B-cell-depleted T cells, or PBMCs provided the cDNA or gDNA that served as material.

Sequencing was performed with immunoSEQ multiplex PCR; in TCRdb, only in-frame clones are kept and a portion is missing. The sample shows around 180,000 clones, more than 70% of them seen only once. The germline gives CDR1 SGDLS, CDR2 YYNGEE. The CDR3 extends over 13 amino acids. The J segment lost 6 bases and the V segment lost 3 bases, leaving 4 bases of the junction unmatched. Sequencing was carried out using peripheral blood. The sequence was obtained from a human donor in a cohort sampled during active COVID-19. The rearrangement joins TRBV9 to TRBJ1-2; 8 bases are a match to TRBD1. CDR3: CASSARTGHGYTF. The CDR3 DNA is TGTGCCAGCAGCGCCAGGACAGGGCATGGCTACACCTTC.